Described below is a single TCR beta chain sequence and its context. Its antigen is not identified. Mismatch with germline at one junction end may stem from a read error. Sequencing used immunoSEQ multiplex PCR; TCRdb keeps in-frame clones, though not all of them. The sample shows around 29,000 clones, roughly 90% of them seen only once. The entry originates in a study of T cells in localized non-small cell lung cancer. General study points: Heterogeneity stays possible, as sequencing covered only one tumor region. Appearances in adjacent lung were noted for a median roughly 58 of the top 100 tumor clones. Clonality of T cells reached its maximum in uninvolved adjacent lung, surpassing tumor.

The clonotype originates from a female donor over 55 with stage I lung adenocarcinoma. The sample here was peripheral blood, taken before any cancer treatment.

In DNA form, the CDR3 reads TGTGCCAGCAGATTGGGTTACGGGGCCGCCTACGAGCAGTACTTC. It yields the protein CASRLGYGAAYEQYF. The V call is TRBV5-6, the J call TRBJ2-7, with D perhaps given as TRBD1 or TRBD2 (5 bases each). Germline V CDR1 and CDR2: SGHDT, YYEEEE. This CDR3 is built from 15 residues.